The clone carrying this TCR beta chain was recorded a few times. Its antigen is unidentified. The table came from immunoSEQ multiplex PCR; TCRdb's copy has only in-frame clones and leaves some out. The repertoire consists of some 50,000 clones, none detected only once. These data originate in a study of T cell clonality in common variable immunodeficiency. Study results and caveats: CVID subjects had higher TCRbeta clonality than healthy controls, most marked in about a third.

The source material was peripheral blood mononuclear cells. This receptor was identified in a person aged 18 to 75 in good health.

This chain's CDR3 is CASSLTGINEKLFF. Incomplete CDR3 DNA: TGTGCCAGCAGCCTGACAGGGATTAATGAAAAG. V is TRBV5-6 and J is TRBJ2-2; 7 bases align to TRBD1. The read is 3 residues too short to cover the CDR3 end, so that end is filled in from the germline J gene. This CDR3 region has 14 residues. Germline assignment: CDR1 SGHDT and CDR2 YYEEEE. Supplemented by reference TRBV5-6 and TRBJ2-2, the full variable domain reads DAGVTQSPTHLIKTRGQQVTLRCSPKSGHDTVSWYQQALGQGPQFIFQYYEEEERQRGNFPDRFSGHQFPNYSSELNVNALLLGDSALYLCASSLTGINEKLFFGEGSRLTVL.